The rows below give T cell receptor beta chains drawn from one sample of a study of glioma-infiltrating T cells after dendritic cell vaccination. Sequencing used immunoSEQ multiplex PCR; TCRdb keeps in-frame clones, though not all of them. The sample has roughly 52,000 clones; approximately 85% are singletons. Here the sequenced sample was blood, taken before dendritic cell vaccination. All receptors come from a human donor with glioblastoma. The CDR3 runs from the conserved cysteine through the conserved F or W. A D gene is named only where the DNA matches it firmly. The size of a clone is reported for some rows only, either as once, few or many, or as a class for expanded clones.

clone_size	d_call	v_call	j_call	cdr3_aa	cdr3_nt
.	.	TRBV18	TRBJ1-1	CASSPDLNTEAFF	TGTGCCAGCTCACCTGACTTGAACACTGAAGCTTTCTTT
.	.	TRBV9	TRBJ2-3	CASTPQGTDTQYF	TGTGCCAGCACCCCACAGGGCACAGATACGCAGTATTTT
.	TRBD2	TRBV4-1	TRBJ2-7	CASSQERGATYEQYF	TGCGCCAGCAGCCAGGAGCGGGGGGCTACCTACGAGCAGTACTTC
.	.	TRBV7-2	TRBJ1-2	CASSLTSQGGYTF	TGTGCCAGCAGCCTGACGTCCCAGGGGGGCTACACCTTC
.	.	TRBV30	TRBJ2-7	CAWTVSGMGRQYF	TGTGCCTGGACAGTGTCGGGGATGGGGAGGCAGTACTTC
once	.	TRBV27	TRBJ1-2	CASSPTGHKDGYTF	TGTGCCAGCAGCCCTACGGGACATAAGGATGGCTACACCTTC
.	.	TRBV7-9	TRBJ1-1	CASTNPGLNTEAFF	TGTGCCAGCACCAACCCTGGCTTGAACACTGAAGCTTTCTTT
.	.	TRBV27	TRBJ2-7	CASSVSTGSNEQYF	TGTGCCAGCAGTGTCTCAACAGGGTCCAACGAGCAGTACTTC
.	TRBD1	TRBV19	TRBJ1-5	CASSMFGQGASQPQHF	TGTGCCAGTAGTATGTTCGGACAGGGGGCGAGTCAGCCCCAGCATTTT
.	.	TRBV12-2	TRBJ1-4	CASRLSTGQSATNEKLFF	TGTGCAAGTCGCTTAAGTACGGGACAGAGTGCAACTAATGAAAAACTGTTTTTT
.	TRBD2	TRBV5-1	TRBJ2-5	CASSPGLAEETQYF	TGCGCCAGCAGCCCCGGACTAGCGGAAGAGACCCAGTACTTC
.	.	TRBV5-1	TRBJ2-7	CASSLVSISYEQYF	TGCGCCAGCAGCTTGGTGTCTATTTCCTACGAGCAGTACTTC
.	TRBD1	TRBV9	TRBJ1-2	CASSVGDRVDGYTF	TGTGCCAGCAGCGTAGGTGACAGGGTCGATGGCTACACCTTC
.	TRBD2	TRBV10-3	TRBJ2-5	CAISASGGGETQYF	TGTGCCATCAGTGCGAGCGGGGGTGGGGAGACCCAGTACTTC
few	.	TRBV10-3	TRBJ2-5	CAISDRGSETQYF	TGTGCCATCAGTGACCGGGGGTCAGAGACCCAGTACTTC
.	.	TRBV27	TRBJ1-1	CASKLTGRVTEAFF	TGTGCCAGCAAGTTGACAGGCCGGGTCACTGAAGCTTTCTTT
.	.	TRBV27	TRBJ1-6	CASSTSQTVANSPLHF	TGTGCCAGCAGTACGAGCCAGACAGTAGCCAATTCACCCCTCCACTTT